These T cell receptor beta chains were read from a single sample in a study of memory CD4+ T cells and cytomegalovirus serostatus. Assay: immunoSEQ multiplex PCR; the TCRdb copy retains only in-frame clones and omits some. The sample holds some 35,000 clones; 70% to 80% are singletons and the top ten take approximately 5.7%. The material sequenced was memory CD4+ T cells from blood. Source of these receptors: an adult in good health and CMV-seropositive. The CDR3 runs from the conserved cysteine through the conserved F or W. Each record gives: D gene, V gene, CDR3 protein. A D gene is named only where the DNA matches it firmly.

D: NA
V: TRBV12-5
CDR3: CASGLWESNEQFF

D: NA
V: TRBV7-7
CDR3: CASSLEGGVEQFF

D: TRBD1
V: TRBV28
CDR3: CASSPVDRVDYGYTF

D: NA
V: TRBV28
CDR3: CASTLTKGLNTEAFF

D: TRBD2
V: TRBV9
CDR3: CASSVSTSGRAGEQFF

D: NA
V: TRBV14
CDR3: CASSRISGANVLTF

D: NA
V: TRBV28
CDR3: CASSLRGRLQYF

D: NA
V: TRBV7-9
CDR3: CASSFSQETQYF

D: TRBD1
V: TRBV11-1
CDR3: CASSTQGVQQYF

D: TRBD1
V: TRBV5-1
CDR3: CASSLGTGSSYEQYF

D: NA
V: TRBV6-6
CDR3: CASSPSGTFNYGYTF

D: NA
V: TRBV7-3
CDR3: CASSPAGLLNTGELFF

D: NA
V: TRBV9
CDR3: CASSVDHSSYEQYF

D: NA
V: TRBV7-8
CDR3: CASSLGAAGNYEQYF

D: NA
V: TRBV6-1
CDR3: CASSEAAPNYEQYF

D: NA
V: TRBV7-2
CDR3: CASSFRGSGNVLTF

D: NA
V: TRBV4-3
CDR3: CASSQDLAAGTSYTF

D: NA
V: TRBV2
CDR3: CASSEGRVGGSPLHF

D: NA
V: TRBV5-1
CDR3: CASSLYNRGSTDTQYF

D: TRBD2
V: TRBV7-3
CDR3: CASSPGGATDTQYF

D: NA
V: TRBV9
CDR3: CASSVGGAGNTIYF

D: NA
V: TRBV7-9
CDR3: CASSLGTQETQYF

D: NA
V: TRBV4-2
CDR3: CASSQVEGLGTEAFF

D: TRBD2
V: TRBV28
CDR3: CASLGRGRANYEQYF

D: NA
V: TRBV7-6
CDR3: CASSLGRLRGYEQYF

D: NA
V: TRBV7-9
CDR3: CASSPQADRVPEAFF

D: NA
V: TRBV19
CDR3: CASKGLGGEAFF

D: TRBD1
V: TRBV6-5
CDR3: CASSTGQGDGYTF

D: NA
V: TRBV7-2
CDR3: CASSLGLDFSSGNTIYF

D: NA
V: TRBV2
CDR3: CASNLGGAKNIQYF

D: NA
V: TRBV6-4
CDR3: CASSERSQEQFF

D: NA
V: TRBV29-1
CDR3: CSVEVPTEAGPLNEKLFF

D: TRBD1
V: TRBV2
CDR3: CASSDPDRVYRGYTF

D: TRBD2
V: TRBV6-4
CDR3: CASSVNTGTTVTDTQYF

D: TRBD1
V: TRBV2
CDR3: CASSETGIYGYTF

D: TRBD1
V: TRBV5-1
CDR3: CASSPGDRDLRETQYF

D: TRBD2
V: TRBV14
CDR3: CASSQYPPGTSTAGELFF

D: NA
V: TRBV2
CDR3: CASTSSELDSNQPQHF

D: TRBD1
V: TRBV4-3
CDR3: CASSQDPVLRGRGLVADTQYF

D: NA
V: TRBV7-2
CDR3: CASSFNTGDTEAFF

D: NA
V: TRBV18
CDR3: CASSSAALSYEQYF

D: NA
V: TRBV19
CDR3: CASSGADRLYGYTF

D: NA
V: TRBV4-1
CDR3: CASSQVDMGFVTGELFF

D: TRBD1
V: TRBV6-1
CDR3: CASSEGRGRGQPQHF

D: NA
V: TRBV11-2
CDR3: CASSLGRDPHEQYF

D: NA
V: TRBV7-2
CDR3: CASSLDLTGKGEQFF

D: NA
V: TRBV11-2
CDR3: CASSPFSAVAKNTEAFF

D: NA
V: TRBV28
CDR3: CASSLRQNYGYTF

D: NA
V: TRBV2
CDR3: CASSTGKGQYF

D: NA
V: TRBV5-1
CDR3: CASSLGDSTGELFF

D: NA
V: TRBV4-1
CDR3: CASSQDQQGPYGYTF

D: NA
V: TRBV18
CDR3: CASSPNGGSEQYF

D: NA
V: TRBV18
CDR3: CASSPRSHYEQYF

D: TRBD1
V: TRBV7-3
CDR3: CASSLTGQSYNEQFF

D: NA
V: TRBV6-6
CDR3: CATTSGQNSYEQYF

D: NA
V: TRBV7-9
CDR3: CASSWPKGLSEQYF

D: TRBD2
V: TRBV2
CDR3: CASSERLAGTQYF